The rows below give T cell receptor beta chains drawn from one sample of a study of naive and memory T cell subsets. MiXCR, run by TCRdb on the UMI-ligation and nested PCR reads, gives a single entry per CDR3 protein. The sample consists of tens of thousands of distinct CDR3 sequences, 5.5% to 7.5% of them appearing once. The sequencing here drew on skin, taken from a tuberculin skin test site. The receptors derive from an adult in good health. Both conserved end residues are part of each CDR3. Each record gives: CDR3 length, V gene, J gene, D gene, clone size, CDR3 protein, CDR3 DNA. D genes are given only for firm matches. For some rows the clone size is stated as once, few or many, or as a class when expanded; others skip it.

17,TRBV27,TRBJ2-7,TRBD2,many,CASSAGTSGRRSYEQYF,TGTGCCAGCAGTGCCGGGACTAGCGGGAGGAGGTCCTACGAGCAGTACTTC
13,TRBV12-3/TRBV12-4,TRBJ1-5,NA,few,CASSLGTGQPQHF,TGTGCCAGCAGCCTAGGGACGGGCCAGCCCCAGCATTTT
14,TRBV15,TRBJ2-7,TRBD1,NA,CATSIGTDPYEQYF,TGTGCCACCAGCATCGGGACAGATCCCTACGAGCAGTACTTC
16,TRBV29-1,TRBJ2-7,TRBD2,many,CSVGTIAGGHEREQYF,TGCAGCGTGGGCACCATAGCGGGAGGGCACGAGAGGGAGCAGTACTTC
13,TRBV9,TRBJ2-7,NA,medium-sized,CASSVDALYEQYF,TGTGCCAGCAGCGTAGATGCTCTCTACGAGCAGTACTTC
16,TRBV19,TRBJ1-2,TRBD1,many,CASTRTRGGQGEGYTF,TGTGCCAGTACCCGTACCCGAGGGGGACAGGGGGAAGGCTACACCTTC
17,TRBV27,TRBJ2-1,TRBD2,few,CASSPTSGSLPYNEQFF,TGTGCCAGCAGCCCTACTAGCGGGAGCCTCCCCTACAATGAGCAGTTCTTC
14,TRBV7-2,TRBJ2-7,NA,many,CASSLEGQGYEQYF,TGTGCCAGCAGCCTAGAGGGCCAGGGCTACGAGCAGTACTTC
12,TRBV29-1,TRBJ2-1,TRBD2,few,CSVELAGEYQFF,TGCAGCGTTGAATTGGCGGGAGAGTATCAGTTCTTC
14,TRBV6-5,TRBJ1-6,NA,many,CASSWVPGHPPLHF,TGTGCCAGCAGTTGGGTTCCGGGTCATCCACCCCTCCACTTT
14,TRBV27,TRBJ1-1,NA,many,CASSRGGAPTEAFF,TGTGCCAGCAGTAGGGGCGGAGCCCCCACTGAAGCTTTCTTT
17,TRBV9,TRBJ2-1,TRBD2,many,CASSSPGVTSGYNEQFF,TGTGCCAGCAGCTCCCCAGGGGTAACTAGCGGGTACAATGAGCAGTTCTTC
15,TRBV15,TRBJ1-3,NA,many,CATSRDAISGNTIYF,TGTGCCACCAGCAGAGATGCAATCTCTGGAAACACCATATATTTT
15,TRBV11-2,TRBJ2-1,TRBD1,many,CASSLGPTGANEQFF,TGTGCCAGCAGCTTAGGTCCAACAGGGGCCAATGAGCAGTTCTTC
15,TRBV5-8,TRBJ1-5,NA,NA,CASSLVAGAWQPQHF,TGTGCCAGCAGCTTAGTCGCAGGGGCTTGGCAGCCCCAGCATTTT
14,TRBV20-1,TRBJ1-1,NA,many,CSAREWQGNTEAFF,TGCAGTGCTAGAGAGTGGCAGGGGAACACTGAAGCTTTCTTT
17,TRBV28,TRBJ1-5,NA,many,CASSLRTDEYSNQPQHF,TGTGCCAGCAGTTTGCGGACCGATGAGTATAGCAATCAGCCCCAGCATTTT
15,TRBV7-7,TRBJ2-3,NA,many,CASSLGDRSTDTQYF,TGTGCTAGCAGCTTAGGCGACAGGAGCACAGATACGCAGTATTTT
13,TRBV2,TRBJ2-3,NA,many,CASRQRLTDTQYF,TGTGCCAGCAGGCAGCGACTCACAGATACGCAGTATTTT
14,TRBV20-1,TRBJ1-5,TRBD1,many,CSARPTGRNQPQHF,TGCAGTGCTAGACCGACAGGGCGCAATCAGCCCCAGCATTTT
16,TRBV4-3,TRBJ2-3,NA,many,CASSQDGGHSTDTQYF,TGCGCCAGCAGCCAAGATGGGGGCCATTCCACAGATACGCAGTATTTT
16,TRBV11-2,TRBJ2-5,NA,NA,CASSSYGTRGLETQYF,TGTGCCAGCAGCTCGTACGGGACTAGGGGGCTCGAGACCCAGTACTTC
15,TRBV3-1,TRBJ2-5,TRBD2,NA,CASSQGAGGRETQYF,TGTGCCAGCAGCCAAGGAGCGGGAGGGCGAGAGACCCAGTACTTC
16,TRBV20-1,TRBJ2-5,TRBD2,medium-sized,CSARGLAGGQRETQYF,TGCAGTGCTAGAGGACTAGCGGGAGGGCAACGGGAGACCCAGTACTTC
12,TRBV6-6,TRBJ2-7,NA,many,CASNQRSYEQYF,TGTGCCAGCAACCAGCGCTCCTACGAGCAGTACTTC
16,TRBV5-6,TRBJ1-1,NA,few,CASSPEYDTFNTEAFF,TGTGCCAGCAGCCCCGAATATGACACCTTTAACACTGAAGCTTTCTTT
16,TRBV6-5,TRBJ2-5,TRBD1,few,CASSSLGQGLQETQYF,TGTGCCAGCAGTTCCCTGGGACAGGGGCTCCAAGAGACCCAGTACTTC
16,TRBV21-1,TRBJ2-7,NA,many,CASNAPTNYRESEQYF,TGTGCCAGCAACGCACCTACCAATTATAGAGAGTCCGAGCAGTACTTC
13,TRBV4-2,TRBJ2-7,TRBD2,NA,CASSWGLANEQYF,TGTGCCAGCAGTTGGGGACTAGCGAACGAGCAGTACTTC
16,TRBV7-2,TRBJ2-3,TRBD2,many,CASSSVGTSDLDTQYF,TGTGCCAGCAGCTCAGTCGGGACTAGCGACCTAGATACGCAGTATTTT
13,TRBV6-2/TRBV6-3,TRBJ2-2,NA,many,CASRPTVTGELFF,TGTGCCAGCAGACCAACAGTCACCGGGGAGCTGTTTTTT
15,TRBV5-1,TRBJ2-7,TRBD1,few,CASSLVGQIGHEQYF,TGCGCCAGCAGCTTGGTGGGACAGATCGGCCACGAGCAGTACTTC
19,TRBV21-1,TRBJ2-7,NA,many,CASSTCELKAKGTFDEQYF,TGTGCCAGCAGCACTTGTGAGCTAAAGGCGAAGGGGACCTTTGACGAGCAGTACTTC
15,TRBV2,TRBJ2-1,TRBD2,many,CASSEEGGAYNEQFF,TGTGCCAGCAGTGAAGAGGGAGGGGCCTACAATGAGCAGTTCTTC
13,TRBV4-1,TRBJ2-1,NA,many,CASSQDPAGVQFF,TGCGCCAGCAGCCAAGATCCCGCCGGGGTGCAGTTCTTC
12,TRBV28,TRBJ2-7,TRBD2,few,CASRGGLYEQYF,TGTGCCAGCCGGGGGGGGCTCTACGAGCAGTACTTC
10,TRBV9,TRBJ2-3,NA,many,CASGEDTQYF,TGTGCCTCGGGAGAAGATACGCAGTATTTT
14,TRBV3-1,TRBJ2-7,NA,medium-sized,CASSTSQRSYEQYF,NA
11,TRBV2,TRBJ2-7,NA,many,CASSEIYEQYF,TGTGCCAGCAGTGAAATTTACGAGCAGTACTTC
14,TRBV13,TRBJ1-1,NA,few,CASSHQGMGTEAFF,TGTGCCAGCAGCCACCAGGGGATGGGCACTGAAGCTTTCTTT
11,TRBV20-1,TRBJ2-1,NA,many,CSAPPSYEQFF,TGCAGTGCCCCCCCCAGCTATGAGCAGTTCTTC
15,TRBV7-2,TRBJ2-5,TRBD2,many,CASSSLAGGRETQYF,TGTGCCAGCAGCTCCTTAGCGGGAGGGCGAGAGACCCAGTACTTC
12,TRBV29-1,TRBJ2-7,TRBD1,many,CSASGGSYEQYF,TGCAGCGCCTCAGGGGGCTCCTACGAGCAGTACTTC
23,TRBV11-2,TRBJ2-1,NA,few,CASSLRIQAGPSSTRVYTNEQFF,TGTGCCAGCAGCTTGAGGATCCAGGCCGGGCCCTCATCCACCCGCGTGTACACAAATGAGCAGTTCTTC
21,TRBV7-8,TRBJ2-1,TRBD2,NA,CASSSARAAGRERDPYNEQFF,TGTGCCAGCAGCTCAGCGCGGGCGGCAGGGAGGGAGCGGGACCCCTACAATGAGCAGTTCTTC
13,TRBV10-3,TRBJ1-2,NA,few,CAISESSSYGYTF,TGTGCCATCAGTGAGTCGAGCAGCTATGGCTACACCTTC
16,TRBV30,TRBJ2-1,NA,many,CAWSRIAAPIRNEQFF,TGTGCCTGGAGTCGTATAGCGGCACCCATAAGGAATGAGCAGTTCTTC
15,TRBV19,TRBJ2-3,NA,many,CASSGGAVSTDTQYF,TGTGCCAGTAGCGGAGGAGCGGTAAGCACAGATACGCAGTATTTT
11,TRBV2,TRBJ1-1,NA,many,CASRDSSEAFF,TGTGCCAGCAGAGACAGCTCGGAAGCTTTCTTT
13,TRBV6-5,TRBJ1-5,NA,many,CASSYSVYQPQHF,TGTGCCAGCAGTTACTCCGTATATCAGCCCCAGCATTTT
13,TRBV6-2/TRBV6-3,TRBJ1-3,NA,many,CAMARSFPHTIYF,TGTGCCATGGCGCGCTCATTCCCGCACACCATATATTTT
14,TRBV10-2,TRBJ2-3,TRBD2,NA,CASRLAGGADTQYF,TGCGCCAGCAGGCTAGCGGGAGGGGCAGATACGCAGTATTTT
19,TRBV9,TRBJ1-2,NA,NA,CASSAGGVQADPPNYGYTF,TGTGCCAGCAGCGCAGGAGGGGTCCAGGCAGACCCTCCGAACTATGGCTACACCTTC
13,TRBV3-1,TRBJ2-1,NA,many,CASSLQMSGEQFF,TGTGCCAGCAGCCTCCAAATGTCGGGTGAGCAGTTCTTC
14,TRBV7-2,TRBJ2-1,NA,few,CASSLASSRNEQFF,TGTGCCAGCAGCTTAGCGTCATCTCGCAATGAGCAGTTCTTC
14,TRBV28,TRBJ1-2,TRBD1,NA,CASSGTGNGYGYTF,TGTGCCAGCAGTGGGACAGGGAATGGCTATGGCTACACCTTC
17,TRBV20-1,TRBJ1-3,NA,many,CSARDLGHVSSGNTIYF,TGCAGTGCTAGAGATTTGGGCCACGTGAGCTCTGGAAACACCATATATTTT
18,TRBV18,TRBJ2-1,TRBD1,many,CASSPPHRGQSSYNEQFF,TGTGCCAGCTCACCCCCCCACAGGGGGCAAAGCTCCTACAATGAGCAGTTCTTC
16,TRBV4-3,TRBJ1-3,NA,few,CASSRQATNSGNTIYF,TGCGCCAGCAGCCGACAAGCGACAAACTCTGGAAACACCATATATTTT